This entry concerns a single TCR beta chain. This sample stems from a study of blood T cell repertoires in COVID-19. Germline loops: CDR1 SGHKS, CDR2 YYEKEE (reference sequence). V lost 0 bases to trimming and J lost 13 bases, with 16 bases between them. The CDR3 loop spans 13 amino acids. Methods used by the authors: Quantification of nucleated cells was approximated via reference gene primer amplification. Repertoires were generated with immunoSEQ multiplex PCR, while TCRdb's copy carries only in-frame clones and drops some. V, J and clone size were drawn from that table, and D and trimming were deduced from the DNA. In the table there are 100,000 or so clones, around 81% of which are singletons.

This receptor was taken from a woman in her 70s with acute or convalescent COVID-19. What was sequenced was peripheral blood. The rearrangement links TRBV5-5 to TRBJ1-2; D is ambiguous. The CDR3 protein is CASSLGYALESTF. CDR3 in DNA: TGTGCCAGCAGCTTGGGGTACGCTTTGGAGTCCACCTTC.